This T cell receptor beta chain stems from a study of T-cell reconstitution after alpha-beta-depleted transplantation in children. Findings and limits, study-wide: Most T-cell counts and diversity one year after the transplant came from T cells that were newly produced. Several hundred expanded graft clones reportedly gave rise to the alpha-beta T cells present about two months after transplant. Day-60 TCRbeta diversity that was high in some patients was derived from surviving recipient T cells and thymic progenitors.

The CDR3 loop spans 15 amino acids. The germline V gene encodes CDR1 MNHEY and CDR2 SMNVEV (reference sequence). With 3 bases removed from V and 7 bases from J, the gap between germline ends came to 18 bases. Concerning this clonotype: Antigen unknown. Since a much larger clone is just one base distant, this may be a read error.

Preparing the TCRbeta library involved the use of unique molecular identifiers. TCRdb re-analysed the PCR reads in MiXCR, keeping a single row per CDR3 protein. The sample has nearly 250,000 distinct CDR3 sequences, roughly 8.2% seen once. The clonotype originates from a male patient between 10 and 17 years old who had a stem cell transplant for acute lymphoblastic leukemia, so the T cells may come from the graft donor. The gene calls are TRBV27 and TRBJ2-5; the D is unclear. Sequenced here: PBMCs, mostly from graft donor cells, sampled 180 days after TCRalphabeta/CD19-depleted stem cell transplant. The CDR3 sequence is CASSFVSATRRTQYF. For the CDR3, the DNA is TGTGCCAGCAGTTTCGTTTCGGCGACTCGAAGGACCCAGTACTTC.